This entry lists 21 T cell receptor beta chains sequenced from one sample in a study of identical twins. TCRdb fed the 5' RACE reads into MiXCR, producing one record per CDR3 protein. Seen here are over 550,000 distinct CDR3 sequences, roughly 7.1% observed once, and the top ten hold 1.6%. This same sample was also taken into another study, of yellow fever vaccine responses in identical twins.

The sample was PBMCs. These receptors all stem from a woman younger than 35 in good health.

This clonotype was detected many times. This rearrangement joins TRBV18 to TRBJ1-1; TRBD1 might be the D (5 bases). The CDR3 length is 13 residues. The V end lost 5 bases, the J end lost 1 base, and 8 bases lay between the germline ends. Germline CDR1 and CDR2: KGHSH and LQKENI. The DNA of the CDR3 is TGTGCCAGCTCATCACAGGAGAACACTGAAGCTTTCTTT. Translated, it gives CASSSQENTEAFF.

This clonotype occurred a few times. The rearrangement uses TRBV20-1 and TRBJ1-5; 7 positions match TRBD1. The CDR3 has 14 residues. With 6 bases clipped from V and 3 bases from J, the junction kept 8 bases outside the gene matches. Per the germline V gene, CDR1 is DFQATT and CDR2 is SNEGSKA (reference sequence). For the CDR3, the DNA is TGCAGTGCCACCCTGACAGGGAACAATCAGCCCCAGCATTTT. This translates into CSATLTGNNQPQHF.

Written as DNA, the CDR3 is TGTGCCACCAGTGACCCCGGCGGGAGAGCCTACAATGAGCAGTTCTTC. Encoded protein: CATSDPGGRAYNEQFF. V is TRBV24-1 and J is TRBJ2-1; the match to TRBD2 covers 7 bases. This CDR3 has 16 amino acids. The germline V gene encodes CDR1 KGHDR and CDR2 SFDVKD. With 4 bases clipped from V and 2 bases from J, the junction kept 7 bases outside the gene matches.

The chain employs TRBV29-1 and TRBJ2-7, with D possibly TRBD1 on 6 matching bases. V shed 5 bases and J shed 6 bases, with 11 bases lying between them. The CDR3 totals 11 residues. Germline CDR1 and CDR2: SQVTM and ANQGSEA. The CDR3 DNA is TGCAGCGTTTACAGGGTGGGCGAGCAGTACTTC. Amino acids: CSVYRVGEQYF.

This clonotype was observed a handful of times. The chain carries TRBV2 and TRBJ2-7; D ambiguous. Trimming took 1 base from V and 2 from J, leaving 12 bases between them. The CDR3 has 15 residues. The V gene's germline CDR1 is SNHLY and CDR2 FYNNEI. CDR3 residues: CASSEGGSLTYEQYV. Written as DNA, the CDR3 is TGTGCCAGCAGTGAAGGGGGTTCCCTTACCTACGAGCAGTACGTC.

This clonotype was counted between two and nine times. The genes are TRBV3-1 and TRBJ2-1, with TRBD2 identical over 10 bases. The CDR3 spans 17 residues. Germline lookup yields CDR1 LGHDT and CDR2 YNNKEL (reference sequence). J gave up 8 bases and V 2 bases, and 12 bases lay outside the gene matches. CDR3 residues: CASSQTLAGNSADEQFF. The DNA of the CDR3 is TGTGCCAGCAGCCAAACACTAGCGGGAAACTCGGCGGATGAGCAGTTCTTC.

The rearrangement joins TRBV2 to TRBJ1-2; possible D gene TRBD1, 5 bases. Between the trimmed V and J ends, which lost 6 bases and 8 bases, there was a span of 10 bases. The length of the CDR3 is 11 residues. Germline CDR1 and CDR2: SNHLY and FYNNEI. CDR3 protein: CASRPDRGYTF. The CDR3 bases are TGTGCCAGCAGACCAGACAGAGGCTACACCTTC.

This clonotype has ten or more counts. The chain recombines TRBV12-3 or TRBV12-4 with TRBJ2-1; D ambiguous. The ends were cut back, 5 bases at V and 2 bases at J, with 10 bases in the middle. The CDR3 length is 14 residues. DNA of the CDR3: TGTGCCAGCAGTGCAGATCATGCCTACAATGAGCAGTTCTTC. Its protein is CASSADHAYNEQFF.

The chain links TRBV27 to TRBJ2-7; D unresolved. The germline V and J ends were trimmed by 3 bases and 0 bases, with 12 bases remaining between them. CDR3 length: 15 amino acids. Per germline, CDR1 MNHEY and CDR2 SMNVEV (reference sequence). The CDR3 reads CASSLIRTSSYEQYF. CDR3 nucleotides: TGTGCCAGCAGTTTGATCCGGACGAGCTCCTACGAGCAGTACTTC.

This clonotype turned up a few times. The chain links TRBV2 to TRBJ1-6; tentative D call: TRBD1 (5 bases). Trimming removed 6 bases at V and 2 bases at J, with 11 bases between. The germline V gene has CDR1 SNHLY and CDR2 FYNNEI. The CDR3 runs 15 residues. This chain's CDR3 is CASSRDDPYNSPLHF. As DNA, the CDR3 is TGTGCCAGCAGCCGGGACGACCCCTATAATTCACCCCTCCACTTT.

In this sample, this clonotype turned up a few times. V gene TRBV20-1 combines with J gene TRBJ2-5; 11 nucleotides align to TRBD2. CDR3 length equals 15 residues. Germline V CDR1 and CDR2: DFQATT, SNEGSKA (reference sequence). V shed 6 bases, J shed 7 bases, and the junction held 13 bases outside the gene matches. The CDR3 DNA reads as TGCAGTGCCTCCCCGCTAGCGGGGGGTCACGTGACCCAGTACTTC. Protein: CSASPLAGGHVTQYF.

The rearrangement links TRBV6-1 to TRBJ2-2; maybe TRBD2 (6 bases). The CDR3 is 17 residues long. The germline V gene has CDR1 MNHNS and CDR2 SASEGT. The V and J ends lost 5 bases and 0 bases respectively, with 16 bases between them. The DNA for the CDR3 is TGTGCCAGCAGTCGGCGGGGAACTAGCTCGAACACCGGGGAGCTGTTTTTT. Protein sequence: CASSRRGTSSNTGELFF.

This clonotype has a handful of counts. The chain recombines TRBV5-1 with TRBJ2-1; 16 bases agree with TRBD2. In germline, CDR1 is SGHRS, CDR2 YFSETQ. V trimming: 1 base; J trimming: 10 bases; junction bases outside the gene matches: 8. The CDR3 spans 17 residues. The CDR3 reads CASSLSGLAGGPVEQFF. CDR3 bases: TGCGCCAGCAGCTTGTCGGGACTAGCGGGAGGGCCGGTCGAGCAGTTCTTC.

This clonotype was seen many times. The rearrangement uses TRBV6-1 and TRBJ1-5; D ambiguous. CDR3 length: 15 residues. Germline CDR1 and CDR2: MNHNS and SASEGT. The germline V and J ends were trimmed by 6 bases and 1 base, with 13 bases remaining between them. In DNA form, the CDR3 reads TGTGCCAGCAGCCGGGCTGGAGAGAGCAATCAGCCCCAGCATTTT. Encoded protein: CASSRAGESNQPQHF.

J is TRBJ1-1 and V is TRBV5-6; 7 bases are shared with TRBD1. Losses at the gene ends were 4 bases for V and 1 base for J; bases not matched to a gene: 10. CDR1 and CDR2 from the germline V gene are SGHDT and YYEEEE. There are 16 residues in the CDR3. CDR3 nucleotide sequence: TGTGCCAGCAGCCGCCTAACAGGGGATCCGAACACTGAAGCTTTCTTT. Its protein product is CASSRLTGDPNTEAFF.

This clonotype was recorded at least ten times. The chain links TRBV25-1 to TRBJ1-4, with D unresolved. With 5 bases removed from V and 6 bases from J, the gap between germline ends came to 16 bases. Germline-derived CDR1 and CDR2 are MGHDK and SYGVNS. This CDR3 is 15 amino acids long. The CDR3 sequence is CASSPSGKLYEKLFF. The CDR3 region has the DNA TGTGCCAGCAGTCCCTCCGGGAAGCTATATGAAAAACTGTTTTTT.

This clonotype turned up a few times. V is TRBV29-1 and J is TRBJ2-5; 12 positions match TRBD2. Germline V lookup: CDR1 SQVTM, CDR2 ANQGSEA. Trimming at V came to 7 bases and at J to 5 bases, leaving 8 bases not matched to a gene. This CDR3 comprises 14 residues. The CDR3 region has the DNA TGCAGCGCAGGACTAGCGGGACGGCGGGAGACCCAGTACTTC. Encoded protein: CSAGLAGRRETQYF. Complete variable domain (other parts from reference TRBV29-1 and TRBJ2-5): SAVISQKPSRDICQRGTSLTIQCQVDSQVTMMFWYRQQPGQSLTLIATANQGSEATYESGFVIDKFPISRPNLTFSTLTVSNMSPEDSSIYLCSAGLAGRRETQYFGPGTRLLVL.

This chain uses TRBV7-8 with TRBJ1-5; D is ambiguous. The V end lost 1 base, the J end lost 7 bases, and 8 bases lay between the germline ends. Germline loops: CDR1 SGHVS, CDR2 FQNEAQ. This CDR3 has 13 residues. This CDR3 reads CASSLGWGQPQHF. The CDR3 DNA is TGTGCCAGCAGCTTAGGTTGGGGACAGCCCCAGCATTTT.

The V gene is TRBV11-2, the J gene TRBJ2-1; 14 bases match TRBD2. The germline V gene has CDR1 SGHAT and CDR2 FQNNGV. V shed 5 bases and J 10 bases; nucleotides not matched to a gene: 10. The length of the CDR3 is 16 residues. Here the CDR3 reads CASSMTSGGASWEQFF. CDR3 nucleotide sequence: TGTGCCAGCAGCATGACTAGCGGGGGGGCCTCATGGGAGCAGTTCTTC.

This clonotype came up many times. The chain has TRBV5-6 and TRBJ2-7; D unclear. The germline CDR1 and CDR2 sequences are SGHDT and YYEEEE. The CDR3 contains 13 residues. With 4 bases removed from V and 0 bases from J, the gap between germline ends came to 8 bases. The CDR3 reads CASSPPNSYEQYV. CDR3 bases: TGTGCCAGCAGCCCCCCCAACTCCTACGAGCAGTACGTC.

This clonotype turned up a few times. The chain couples TRBV20-1 to TRBJ1-5; the match to TRBD1 covers 8 bases. The germline V gene encodes CDR1 DFQATT and CDR2 SNEGSKA (reference sequence). The J segment lost 5 bases and the V segment lost 3 bases, leaving 6 bases of the junction unmatched. The CDR3 is 14 residues long. The CDR3 protein is CSASLRQGHQPQHF. The CDR3 nucleotides read TGCAGTGCTAGTTTAAGACAGGGGCATCAGCCCCAGCATTTT.